The 24 T cell receptor beta chains listed next were all sequenced from one sample in a study of T-cell memory formation after mild COVID-19. Using its own MiXCR run on the 5' RACE reads, TCRdb lists one record per CDR3 protein. The sample includes more than 80,000 distinct CDR3 sequences, about a sixth seen only once; the top ten take 25% to 30%. The sequenced sample consisted of PBMCs or a T cell subset sorted from them (not recorded which). Receptor source: an adult woman who had mild COVID-19 (a few samples of this study predate the infection). Cell type and time point are not known.

The gene calls are TRBV2 and TRBJ2-3, with a tentative D call TRBD2 (5 bases). The CDR3 extends over 13 amino acids. Germline CDR1 SNHLY, CDR2 FYNNEI. V lost 9 bases to trimming and J lost 3 bases, with 13 bases between them. The CDR3 sequence: CASLGVQTDTQYF. CDR3 nucleotide sequence: TGTGCCAGTCTCGGGGTGCAGACAGATACGCAGTATTTT.

V and J are TRBV7-9 and TRBJ1-1; 9 bases line up with TRBD1. The germline CDR1 and CDR2 sequences are SEHNR and FQNEAQ (reference sequence). This CDR3 spans 14 amino acids. Trimming at V came to 2 bases and at J to 3 bases, leaving 1 base not matched to a gene. The CDR3 bases are TGTGCCAGCAGCTTAACAGGGGGCTACACTGAAGCTTTCTTT. This gives the protein CASSLTGGYTEAFF.

The chain is built from TRBV4-1 and TRBJ2-7; no definite D call. The V and J ends lost 4 bases and 1 base respectively, with 11 bases between them. This CDR3 comprises 14 residues. The germline V gene encodes CDR1 MGHRA and CDR2 YSYEKL. CDR3 coding DNA: TGCGCCAGCAGCCCAACTTTGGAGTCCTACGAGCAGTACTTC. Translation gives CASSPTLESYEQYF.

The V call is TRBV13, the J call TRBJ1-4; TRBD1 might be the D (6 bases). CDR1 and CDR2 from the germline V gene are PRHDT and FYEKMQ (reference sequence). Trimming pared 3 bases from V and 2 bases from J, leaving 10 bases between. The CDR3 spans 15 residues. This CDR3 is CASSFRGPTNEKLFF. The CDR3 bases are TGTGCCAGCAGCTTCAGGGGACCGACTAATGAAAAACTGTTTTTT.

This clonotype was seen a few times. V usage is TRBV7-9 and J usage is TRBJ2-7; D remains ambiguous. The CDR3 spans 12 residues. V gave up 3 bases and J gave up 5 bases, with 8 bases separating them. Germline assignment: CDR1 SEHNR and CDR2 FQNEAQ (reference sequence). The CDR3 DNA reads as TGTGCCAGCAGCTTCTCTGGGAACGAGCAGTACTTC. Its protein is CASSFSGNEQYF. Filled out from reference TRBV7-9 and TRBJ2-7, the complete variable domain reads DTGVSQNPRHKITKRGQNVTFRCDPISEHNRLYWYRQTLGQGPEFLTYFQNEAQLEKSRLLSDRFSAERPKGSFSTLEIQRTEQGDSAMYLCASSFSGNEQYFGPGTRLTVT.

Only a few counts were recorded for this clonotype. The genes are TRBV13 and TRBJ2-7; TRBD2 aligns across 10 bases. Trimming removed 4 bases from V and 3 bases from J; junction bases left unmatched: 18. Germline lookup yields CDR1 PRHDT and CDR2 FYEKMQ (reference sequence). The CDR3 is 19 residues long. This CDR3 reads CASSSQSGGASGFSYEQYF. Written as DNA, the CDR3 is TGTGCCAGCAGCTCCCAGAGCGGGGGGGCCTCAGGGTTTAGCTACGAGCAGTACTTC.

The chain links TRBV4-1 to TRBJ1-1, with no clear D. In germline, CDR1 is MGHRA, CDR2 YSYEKL. Between the trimmed V and J ends, which lost 4 bases and 1 base, there was a span of 10 bases. The CDR3 length is 14 residues. DNA of the CDR3: TGCGCCAGCAGCCTGTCGACGGCGAACACTGAAGCTTTCTTT. Residues: CASSLSTANTEAFF.

CDR3 nucleotide sequence: TGCAGCGTTGAAGATCTCACTGGGCCAGGGAGAGAGACCCAGTACTTC. As protein: CSVEDLTGPGRETQYF. This chain uses TRBV29-1 with TRBJ2-5; D might be TRBD1 or TRBD2, each matching 5 bases. This CDR3 region has 16 residues. The V and J ends lost 0 bases and 4 bases respectively, with 18 bases between them. CDR1 is SQVTM and CDR2 is ANQGSEA in the germline V gene.

This clonotype was found a few times. This CDR3 is CATSPEGQGKGEQFF. The CDR3 DNA sequence: TGTGCCACCAGCCCCGAGGGACAGGGTAAGGGTGAGCAGTTCTTC. This chain uses TRBV15 with TRBJ2-1, with 9 bases fitting TRBD1. The germline CDR1 and CDR2 sequences are LNHNV and YYDKDF (reference sequence). The CDR3 consists of 15 residues. J gave up 9 bases and V 5 bases, and 11 bases lay outside the gene matches.

In this sample, this clonotype turned up many times. The genes are TRBV7-9 and TRBJ2-3; unclear D gene. Germline values: CDR1 SEHNR, CDR2 FQNEAQ (reference sequence). The CDR3 spans 13 residues. Trimming removed 3 bases from V and 6 bases from J, with 10 bases in between. The CDR3: CASSFAVMDTQYF. CDR3 DNA: TGTGCCAGCAGCTTTGCCGTGATGGATACGCAGTATTTT.

This clonotype was seen more than once but under ten times. V and J are TRBV7-2 and TRBJ2-7; no definite D call. This CDR3 comprises 15 residues. Trimming cost V 1 base and J 3 bases, with 13 bases left between them. CDR1 is SGHTA, CDR2 FQGNSA, per germline. CDR3: CASSLDTRVFYEQYF. In DNA form, the CDR3 reads TGTGCCAGCAGCTTAGACACCCGGGTTTTCTACGAGCAGTACTTC.

The chain has TRBV27 and TRBJ2-7; 7 positions match TRBD1. The CDR3 contains 16 residues. Trimming at V came to 4 bases and at J to 7 bases, leaving 16 bases not matched to a gene. CDR1 is MNHEY and CDR2 is SMNVEV in the germline V gene (reference sequence). The CDR3 region has the DNA TGTGCCAGCAGTTCCGGATACAGGGGTTTATTTACGGAGCAGTACTTC. Protein product: CASSSGYRGLFTEQYF.

This clonotype was seen at least ten times. This chain uses TRBV20-1 with TRBJ2-2; 8 bases fit TRBD2. CDR1 is DFQATT, CDR2 SNEGSKA, per germline (reference sequence). The CDR3 loop spans 18 amino acids. V was pared by 5 bases and J by 1 base, with 15 bases of the junction left unmatched. CDR3 DNA sequence: TGCAGTGCTTTCAGACAGACGGCGGGAGGTCTGAACACCGGGGAGCTGTTTTTT. Residues: CSAFRQTAGGLNTGELFF.

This clonotype was observed at least ten times. The chain joins TRBV9 to TRBJ2-7, with 9 bases matching TRBD1. CDR1 SGDLS and CDR2 YYNGEE come from the germline V gene. V lost 3 bases and J lost 2; bases outside the gene matches: 6. This CDR3 is 15 amino acids long. The CDR3 loop is CASSGSGTGPYEQYF. The DNA for the CDR3 is TGTGCCAGCAGCGGCTCCGGGACAGGGCCCTACGAGCAGTACTTC.

This clonotype was recorded at least ten times. This chain joins TRBV12-3 or TRBV12-4 and TRBJ1-1; no clear D gene. The CDR3 is 12 residues long. Trimming stripped 8 bases from V and 4 bases from J, with 11 bases between. The CDR3 DNA sequence: TGTGCCAGCGGGCGAGGGATCACTGAAGCTTTCTTT. Its protein product is CASGRGITEAFF.

CDR3 DNA sequence: TGCAGTGCCAACCCCCGTCCTGGGGGCTACGAGCAGTACTTC. It codes for CSANPRPGGYEQYF. This chain connects TRBV20-1 to TRBJ2-7; D tentatively reads TRBD1 or TRBD2 (5 bases each). Deletions cut 6 bases from V and 3 bases from J, with 18 bases between. This CDR3 has 14 residues. The germline gives CDR1 DFQATT, CDR2 SNEGSKA (reference sequence).

This clonotype came up many times. The chain is built from TRBV4-1 and TRBJ1-1; D is unclear. The germline V and J ends were trimmed by 5 bases and 8 bases, with 12 bases remaining between them. CDR3 size: 12 residues. The germline gives CDR1 MGHRA, CDR2 YSYEKL. The CDR3 region is CASSALGLEAFF. For the CDR3, the DNA is TGCGCCAGCAGCGCGTTAGGGCTAGAAGCTTTCTTT.

This clonotype was counted only a few times. J is TRBJ2-5 and V is TRBV4-1; D is undetermined. V lost 2 bases to trimming and J lost 5 bases, with 15 bases between them. The length of the CDR3 is 15 residues. The germline V gene has CDR1 MGHRA and CDR2 YSYEKL. The CDR3 reads CASSQMLAGLETQYF. The CDR3 DNA is TGCGCCAGCAGCCAAATGTTAGCAGGTCTGGAGACCCAGTACTTC.

The chain couples TRBV9 to TRBJ2-1; no clear D gene. Trimming removed 3 bases from V and 7 bases from J, with 20 bases in between. Germline CDR1 SGDLS, CDR2 YYNGEE. The CDR3 has 16 amino acids. The CDR3 loop reads CASSAQELAIRNEQFF. CDR3 nucleotide sequence: TGTGCCAGCAGCGCCCAGGAATTAGCTATCAGGAATGAGCAGTTCTTC.

V and J are TRBV5-1 and TRBJ2-3; 7 nucleotides match TRBD2. V lost 1 base and J lost 2; bases outside the gene matches: 7. CDR3 size: 16 residues. CDR1 SGHRS and CDR2 YFSETQ come from the germline V gene. Here the CDR3 DNA reads TGCGCCAGCAGCTTGTCTATGGCGGGGGTCACAGATACGCAGTATTTT. Its translation: CASSLSMAGVTDTQYF.

The genes are TRBV9 and TRBJ2-3; TRBD2 matches at 8 bases. The CDR3 is made up of 15 amino acids. With 3 bases clipped from V and 2 bases from J, the junction kept 5 bases outside the gene matches. Germline loops: CDR1 SGDLS, CDR2 YYNGEE. The CDR3: CASSGKAGATDTQYF. As DNA, the CDR3 is TGTGCCAGCAGCGGAAAAGCGGGAGCCACAGATACGCAGTATTTT. The entire variable domain, with the rest obtained from reference TRBV9 and TRBJ2-3, is as follows: DSGVTQTPKHLITATGQRVTLRCSPRSGDLSVYWYQQSLDQGLQFLIQYYNGEERAKGNILERFSAQQFPDLHSELNLSSLELGDSALYFCASSGKAGATDTQYFGPGTRLTVL.

This chain joins TRBV7-9 and TRBJ2-1, with 8 bases that match TRBD2. Trimming at V came to 5 bases and at J to 10 bases, leaving 4 bases not matched to a gene. CDR3 length: 12 amino acids. Per the germline V gene, CDR1 is SEHNR and CDR2 is FQNEAQ (reference sequence). The CDR3 is CASSGGLDEQFF. The CDR3 DNA follows: TGTGCCAGCAGCGGGGGACTAGACGAGCAGTTCTTC.

This clonotype was counted only a few times. The CDR3 DNA is TGCAGCGTTCCACACAGGTTTAGCACAGATACGCAGTATTTT. Encoded protein: CSVPHRFSTDTQYF. The chain links TRBV29-1 to TRBJ2-3, with D perhaps matching TRBD1 (5 bases). The germline CDR1 and CDR2 sequences are SQVTM and ANQGSEA. This CDR3 is 14 amino acids long. The ends were cut back, 5 bases at V and 0 bases at J, with 12 bases in the middle.

This chain connects TRBV4-3 to TRBJ2-7; D gene uncertain. The germline CDR1 and CDR2 sequences are LGHNA and YSLEER. The CDR3 consists of 14 residues. Trimming removed 4 bases from V and 1 base from J, with 11 bases in between. CDR3 coding DNA: TGCGCCAGCAGCCCAGAGAGGTTTTCCTACGAGCAGTACTTC. Encoded protein: CASSPERFSYEQYF.